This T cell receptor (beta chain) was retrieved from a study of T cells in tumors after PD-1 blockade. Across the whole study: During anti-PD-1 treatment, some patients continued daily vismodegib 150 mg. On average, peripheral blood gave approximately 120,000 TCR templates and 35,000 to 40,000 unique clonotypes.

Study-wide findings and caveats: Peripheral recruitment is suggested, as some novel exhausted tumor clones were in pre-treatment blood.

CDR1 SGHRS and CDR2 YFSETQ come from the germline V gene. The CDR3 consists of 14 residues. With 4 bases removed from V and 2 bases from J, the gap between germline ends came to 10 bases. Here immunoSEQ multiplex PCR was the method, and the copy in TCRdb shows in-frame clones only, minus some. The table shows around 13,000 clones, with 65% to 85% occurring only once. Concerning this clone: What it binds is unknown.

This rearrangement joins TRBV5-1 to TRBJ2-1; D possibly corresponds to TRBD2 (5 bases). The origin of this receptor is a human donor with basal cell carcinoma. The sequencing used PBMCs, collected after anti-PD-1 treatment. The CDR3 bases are TGCGCCAGCAGCCCCGGGATGCCCTACAATGAGCAGTTCTTC. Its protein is CASSPGMPYNEQFF.